This is a list of T cell receptor beta chains from one sample in a study of beta chain features in type 1 diabetes. Method: immunoSEQ multiplex PCR; TCRdb's copy keeps in-frame clones and lacks some. The sample carries around 600,000 clones, under 15% recorded once. Sample: naive CD4+ T cells from blood. The receptors derive from a man aged 25-45 years with type 1 diabetes. Each CDR3 is given with its conserved first and last residue.

J,V,CDR3
TRBJ1-1,TRBV29-1,CSVDKPARGTEAFF
TRBJ2-5,TRBV7-7,CASSPQVETQYF
TRBJ2-7,TRBV11-2,CASSLSGVEQYF
TRBJ2-1,TRBV6-6,CASSSTSGGRLEQFF
TRBJ2-7,TRBV12-5,CASARTGGSEQYF
TRBJ1-6,TRBV6-5,CASSLTGTAGPPLHF
TRBJ2-3,TRBV6-1,CASSEGEVADTQYF
TRBJ1-2,TRBV7-2,CASSLGQGVGGYTF
TRBJ1-5,TRBV2,CASSEGTGYQPQHF
TRBJ2-1,TRBV4-3,CASSQDPARSGPYNEQFF
TRBJ2-5,TRBV18,CASSRRDSSQETQYF
TRBJ1-2,TRBV9,CASSVGPTDNYGYTF
TRBJ1-1,TRBV5-4,CASSLLQGNTEAFF
TRBJ1-4,TRBV25-1,CASSEFGSSPTNEKLFF
TRBJ1-2,TRBV2,CASSEALPNTF
NA,TRBV30,CAWSRGYEQYF
TRBJ1-5,TRBV7-2,CASSQISGTANQPQHF
TRBJ1-4,TRBV2,CASRTSPGIPKLFF
TRBJ1-1,TRBV6-4,CASRETVNTEAFF
TRBJ2-5,TRBV7-3,CASSLSGGRQETQYF
TRBJ1-1,TRBV7-2,CASSRRTATEAFF
TRBJ1-1,TRBV10-3,CAIRVGDTEAFF
TRBJ1-2,TRBV11-2,CASSLNEGPSYGYTF
TRBJ2-6,TRBV6-1,CASSAHRATGANVLTF
TRBJ1-1,TRBV5-4,CASSVGGRWDTEAFF
TRBJ2-5,TRBV29-1,CSAGRLQETQYF
TRBJ2-7,TRBV5-1,CASSLGTETGSGEQYF
TRBJ1-5,TRBV21-1,CASSSSRDSFSNQPQHF
TRBJ1-2,TRBV2,CASATTVGQVGYTF
TRBJ2-2,TRBV18,CASSPMTGDTGELFF
TRBJ2-7,TRBV2,CASSAGTANYEQYF
TRBJ2-1,TRBV7-2,CASSLAGPLDYNEQFF
TRBJ1-6,TRBV30,CAWSVQWGGTSPLHF
TRBJ1-3,TRBV30,CAWNSGYSGNTIYF
TRBJ2-7,TRBV6-6,CASSSGDTVWYF
TRBJ1-5,TRBV5-1,CASSLTGRSNQPQHF
TRBJ2-7,TRBV30,CAWDRQGSYEQYF
TRBJ1-1,TRBV19,CASSIGLRNTEAFF
TRBJ1-5,TRBV30,CAWSRGGGNQPQHF
TRBJ1-4,TRBV4-2,CASSDRGSLANEKLFF
TRBJ2-3,TRBV7-6,CASSLGPLTDTQYF
TRBJ2-1,TRBV5-1,CASSLGLTNEQFF
TRBJ2-1,TRBV11-2,CASSLVPDNEQFF
TRBJ2-2,TRBV7-9,CASSRLASTGELFF
TRBJ2-3,TRBV5-1,CASSFSGERDTQYF
TRBJ1-1,TRBV5-8,CASSPWTGDTEAFF
TRBJ1-2,TRBV28,CASSSGGLDYGYTF
TRBJ1-2,TRBV5-4,CASSSPGQGKGYTF
TRBJ2-1,TRBV27,CASSLESPYNEQFF
TRBJ2-7,TRBV7-9,CASSLRQGASEQYF
TRBJ2-1,TRBV5-4,CASSYRTGENEQFF
TRBJ1-2,TRBV7-8,CASSLKEAGGSRGYTF
TRBJ1-5,TRBV5-6,CASWGRDSNQPQHF
TRBJ2-7,TRBV9,CASSGTGTGLSEQYF
TRBJ2-1,TRBV5-4,CASSPAAGADEQFF
TRBJ2-3,TRBV7-9,CASSPAGTGGADTQYF
TRBJ2-5,TRBV19,CASSIAGVGRETQYF
TRBJ1-5,TRBV19,CASVNRVTNQPQHF
TRBJ2-7,TRBV30,CAWSVSPEQYF